This TCR beta chain was recorded in a study of blood T cell repertoires in COVID-19. Study background: Spain, Italy and the United States supplied samples that represented acute and convalescent COVID-19. From T cells, B-cell-depleted T cells, or PBMCs came the material, which was cDNA or gDNA.

J lost 0 bases, V lost 1 base, and 3 bases had no gene match. The germline CDR1 and CDR2 sequences are LNHDA and SQIVND (reference sequence). CDR3 length equals 16 residues. Assay: immunoSEQ multiplex PCR; the TCRdb copy retains only in-frame clones and omits some. This sample has over 30,000 clones, with roughly nine tenths found just once. This sequence was found in a man between 65 and 79 years old with active COVID-19. This chain uses TRBV19 with TRBJ2-3, with TRBD2 matching over 8 bases. Sequencing was performed on peripheral blood. CDR3 nucleotide sequence: TGTGCCAGTAGTATAGGTAGCGGGGCTAGCACAGATACGCAGTATTTT. This encodes CASSIGSGASTDTQYF.